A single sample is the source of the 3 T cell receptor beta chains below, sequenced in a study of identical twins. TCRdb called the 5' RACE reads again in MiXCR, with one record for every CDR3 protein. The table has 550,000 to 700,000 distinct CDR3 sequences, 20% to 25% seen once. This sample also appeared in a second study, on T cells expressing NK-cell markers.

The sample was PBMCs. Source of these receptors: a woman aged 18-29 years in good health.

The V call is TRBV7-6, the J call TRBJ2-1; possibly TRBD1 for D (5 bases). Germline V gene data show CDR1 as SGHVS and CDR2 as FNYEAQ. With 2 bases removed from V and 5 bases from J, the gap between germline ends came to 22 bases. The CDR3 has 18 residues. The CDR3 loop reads CASSLTTSGALPNNEQFF. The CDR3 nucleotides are TGTGCCAGCAGCTTAACTACGAGTGGGGCCCTCCCCAACAATGAGCAGTTCTTC.

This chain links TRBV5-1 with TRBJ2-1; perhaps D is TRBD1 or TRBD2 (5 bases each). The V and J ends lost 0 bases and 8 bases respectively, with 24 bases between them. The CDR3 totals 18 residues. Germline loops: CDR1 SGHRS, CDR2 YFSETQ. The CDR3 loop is CASSLGGNTKRGFYEQFF. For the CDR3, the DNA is TGCGCCAGCAGCTTGGGGGGGAACACTAAAAGGGGTTTCTATGAGCAGTTCTTC.

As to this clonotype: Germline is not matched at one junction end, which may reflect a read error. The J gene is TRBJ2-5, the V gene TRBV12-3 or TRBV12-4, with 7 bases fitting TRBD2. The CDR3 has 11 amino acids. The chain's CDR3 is CASSTREIQYF. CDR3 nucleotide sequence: TGTGCCAGCAGCACGCGGGAGATCCAGTACTTC.